This record covers a single T cell receptor beta chain. Its antigen is unidentified. This record comes from a study of Ad26.COV2.S vaccination and SARS-CoV-2 variants. The protocol was immunoSEQ multiplex PCR, while the TCRdb copy is restricted to in-frame clones and leaves out a portion. The sample yields roughly 700,000 clones, more than 70% seen once. Germline assignment: CDR1 SGHNT and CDR2 YENEEA. The CDR3 is 14 amino acids. Trimming removed 8 bases at V and 4 bases at J, with 15 bases between. Study-level results: Vaccinees and placebo recipients showed similar non-spike TCR breadth.

Treatment: 15 to 20 received Ad26.COV2.S at low or high dose, single or two shots; five or six received placebo; per-sample allocation not given. Sampling was performed 63 days after the first vaccine or placebo injection. This clonotype originated in a person between 18 and 65 years old who received the Ad26.COV2.S COVID-19 vaccine or a placebo. The sample was peripheral blood, taken in a trial of Ad26.COV2.S vaccine versus placebo. The V and J genes are TRBV11-3 and TRBJ2-1, with no clear D. Here the CDR3 reads CASSLGQEYNEQFF. The CDR3 nucleotides read TGTGCCAGCTCCCTCGGGCAGGAGTACAATGAGCAGTTCTTC.